Listed here are 10 T cell receptor beta chains from one sample, sequenced in a study of Graves' ophthalmopathy and Graves' hyperthyroidism. CDR3 regions of TCR beta were amplified from RNA transcripts. After a first-round RT-PCR with HTBI primers, a second-round multiplex PCR was run. TCRdb reprocessed the multiplex PCR reads with MiXCR, giving one entry per CDR3 protein. In the table there are 500,000 to 700,000 distinct CDR3 sequences, 22% of which are singletons. The sequencing sample was made of peripheral blood. Receptor source: a woman aged 18-29 years with stable Graves' hyperthyroidism. Some clones in this sample may be carry-over from other donors' samples.

This clonotype was picked up many times. The V gene is TRBV27, the J gene TRBJ1-6; no reliable D call. Between the trimmed V and J ends, which lost 3 bases and 9 bases, there was a span of 12 bases. This CDR3 region has 14 residues. Looked up from germline, CDR1 is MNHEY and CDR2 is SMNVEV (reference sequence). CDR3 DNA: TGTGCCAGCAGTTTGGATAGGGTCGGTTCACCCCTCCACTTT. Protein: CASSLDRVGSPLHF.

This clonotype was seen ten or more times. This rearrangement joins TRBV6-5 to TRBJ2-5, with D possibly being TRBD1 (6 bases). The CDR3 covers 16 residues. The germline CDR1 and CDR2 sequences are MNHEY and SVGAGI. Trimming took 4 bases from V and 0 from J, leaving 15 bases between them. CDR3 DNA sequence: TGTGCCAGCAGTTCCTCCCGCCGGGACAACCAAGAGACCCAGTACTTC. Residues: CASSSSRRDNQETQYF.

This clonotype was seen many times. The V and J genes are TRBV30 and TRBJ2-2; the match to TRBD1 covers 7 bases. Trimming took 2 bases from V and 6 from J; bases not matched to a gene: 6. The CDR3 length is 14 residues. Germline values: CDR1 GTSNPN, CDR2 SVGIG (reference sequence). The CDR3 DNA is TGTGCCTGGAGTAGGGGGCTGAGATCCGGGGAGCTGTTTTTT. This encodes CAWSRGLRSGELFF.

Only a few counts were recorded for this clonotype. The rearrangement links TRBV24-1 to TRBJ2-5; TRBD2 aligns across 7 bases. The V gene's germline CDR1 is KGHDR and CDR2 SFDVKD. V was pared by 3 bases and J by 5 bases, with 2 bases of the junction left unmatched. The CDR3 extends over 13 amino acids. The CDR3 DNA sequence: TGTGCCACCAGTGATCCAGCGGGGGAGACCCAGTACTTC. Translating gives CATSDPAGETQYF.

V is TRBV15 and J is TRBJ2-4; possibly TRBD2 for D (5 bases). The V gene's germline CDR1 is LNHNV and CDR2 YYDKDF (reference sequence). The CDR3 contains 11 residues. Between the trimmed V and J ends, which lost 2 bases and 11 bases, there was a span of 7 bases. CDR3 in amino acids: CATSRKGVQYF. CDR3 nucleotides: TGTGCCACCAGCAGAAAGGGAGTTCAGTACTTC.

This clonotype has a handful of counts. The chain combines TRBV29-1 with TRBJ2-7; 10 nucleotides line up with TRBD2. The CDR3 covers 15 residues. J was trimmed by 1 base and V by 2 bases; bases with no gene match: 5. Germline V CDR1 and CDR2: SQVTM, ANQGSEA. The CDR3 region is CSVETRTSGSYEQYF. The CDR3 DNA follows: TGCAGCGTTGAAACCAGGACTAGCGGATCCTACGAGCAGTACTTC.

The sample holds many counts of this clonotype. The V call is TRBV5-1, the J call TRBJ1-2; tentatively, D is TRBD1 (6 bases). The germline CDR1 and CDR2 sequences are SGHRS and YFSETQ. Trimming took 5 bases from V and 8 from J, leaving 16 bases between them. CDR3 length equals 13 residues. The CDR3 DNA sequence: TGCGCCAGCAGGCTGACAGGCGAAAGCGGCTACACCTTC. Residues: CASRLTGESGYTF.

This clonotype came up many times. The chain joins TRBV6-1 to TRBJ2-5; D might be TRBD1 or TRBD2, each matching 5 bases. Germline values: CDR1 MNHNS, CDR2 SASEGT. The CDR3 sequence is 15 residues long. Trimming left V 9 bases short and J 2 bases short, with 19 bases between. The CDR3 coding sequence is TGTGCCAGTACTAAGCCGGGGACCGAGCAAGAGACCCAGTACTTC. This gives the protein CASTKPGTEQETQYF.

This clonotype has just a few counts. The CDR3 region has the DNA TGTGCCAGTAGTGGGTACAGTGAGCAGTACTTC. Its translation is CASSGYSEQYF. The gene calls are TRBV19 and TRBJ2-7; D unresolved. The CDR3 sequence is 11 residues long. CDR1 LNHDA and CDR2 SQIVND come from the germline V gene (reference sequence). Trimming pared 5 bases from V and 7 bases from J, leaving 9 bases between.

This clonotype was seen many times. The chain joins TRBV9 to TRBJ2-2; D not resolved. Germline V CDR1 and CDR2: SGDLS, YYNGEE. The CDR3 consists of 12 residues. V gave up 3 bases and J gave up 5 bases, with 5 bases separating them. CDR3 region: CASSASTGELFF. The CDR3 coding sequence is TGTGCCAGCAGCGCTTCAACCGGGGAGCTGTTTTTT.